This T cell receptor (beta chain) was sequenced during a study of blood T cell repertoires in COVID-19 (TCRdb year 2020). Regarding the study in general: Samples covering the acute and convalescent phases of COVID-19 were provided by collaborators in the United States, Italy and Spain. HLA class I and class II types, where available, came from metadata supplied by the sample provider rather than from assay-based typing. A freely available public database, intended as a resource for researchers studying the immune response to SARS-CoV-2, is where the repertoires were released. The sample metadata nearly always contained a de-identified subject ID, COVID-19 status, age in years and sex. The samples were drawn from the first 160 participants of the ongoing ImmuneRACE study and from over 950 subjects provided by 6 global collaborators. Deeply sampled blood TCRbeta repertoires from subjects exposed to, actively infected with, or recovered from COVID-19 were included in the dataset. The prospective study material was composed of cDNA or gDNA derived from T cells, B-cell-depleted T cells, or PBMCs.

TCRbeta CDR3 regions were amplified from genomic DNA by means of the immunoSEQ Assay, a bias-controlled multiplex PCR. Regarding the original processing steps: The number of nucleated cells in each sample was estimated from the amplification of reference gene primers within the assay. Sequence reads were collapsed and filtered to measure the absolute abundance of every unique TCRbeta CDR3 rearrangement. For each sample, productive Simpson clonality was calculated as the square root of Simpson's diversity index across productive rearrangements. TCRdb provides this immuneACCESS table in a form limited to in-frame rearrangements. Some clones are lacking; in checked studies, under half of them reflect an unresolved V gene, and why the rest are absent is not known. From that table come the V and J calls and clone size; the DNA was used to work out D and trimming. The sample table lists 310,000 or so clones, 80% to 90% of them with a count of one. The biggest ten clones account for 8.9% of the sample.

The CDR3 goes from the cysteine to the phenylalanine over 15 residues. The only DNA kept is the CDR3, 45 bases in frame from the first base. V has 0 bases trimmed and J has 4 bases trimmed; junction bases matching no gene number 4. The germline V gene specifies ENHRY as CDR1 and SYGVKD as CDR2. What the research found in general, with its limitations: The quantity of clinical and demographic metadata differed by source and by participant and was supplied without curation.

Participants in the prospective study were aged about 18 to 95 years, lived in 20 to 30 United States geographic areas, and enrolled through a virtual design. To assign participants to cohorts, the prospective study relied on clinical history that participants themselves reported in a screening survey and a study questionnaire. Recovered participants in ImmuneRACE Cohort 3 were defined by two consecutive negative NP/OP PCR tests, clearance by a healthcare professional, or resolution of symptoms. Mobile phlebotomists in the prospective study collected whole blood, serum and a nasopharyngeal or oropharyngeal swab from every participant. Over an approximately 2-month period, participants in the prospective study had the option of providing additional blood draws and questionnaires. Blood samples from the prospective study were shipped frozen or at room temperature prior to DNA extraction. Points on this clone: Which antigen it targets is not known. No clone much larger than this one lies a single base away; base qualities are absent.

The source material was PBMCs or T cells enriched from blood (not recorded which). The sequence is built from TRBV10-3 and TRBJ1-2, with 8 bases matching TRBD1. The TCR sequence derives from a woman in her late teens or twenties who had recovered from COVID-19. The CDR3 region: CAISESTGEGYGYTF. At the DNA level, the sequence is TGTGCCATCAGTGAGTCGACAGGGGAGGGCTATGGCTACACCTTC.